The rows below give T cell receptor beta chains drawn from one sample of a study of blood T cell repertoires in COVID-19. Sequencing used immunoSEQ multiplex PCR; TCRdb keeps in-frame clones, though not all of them. The sample shows under 400,000 clones, roughly 86% of them seen only once. Sequenced: PBMCs or T cells enriched from blood (not recorded which). The receptor source for this set is a woman younger than 45 who had been exposed to COVID-19. The CDR3 runs from the conserved cysteine through the conserved F or W. Each record gives: V gene, CDR3 length, D gene, clone size, J gene, CDR3 protein, CDR3 DNA. The D gene is left open where the match is weak. Clone size, where shown, is once, few, many, or a class for clones that have expanded.

>TRBV5-6|14|-|-|TRBJ1-5
CASSRRGSNQPQHF
TGTGCCAGCAGCCGCAGGGGAAGCAATCAGCCCCAGCATTTT
>TRBV9|16|TRBD2|few|TRBJ2-2
CASSVYGGRNTGELFF
TGTGCCAGCAGCGTATACGGCGGGAGGAACACCGGGGAGCTGTTTTTT
>TRBV2|13|-|-|TRBJ1-6
CASRADYNSPLHF
TGTGCCAGCAGGGCAGACTATAATTCACCCCTCCACTTT
>TRBV14|17|TRBD2|-|TRBJ2-7
CASSQVLAGGLVYEQYF
TGTGCCAGCAGCCAAGTTTTAGCGGGAGGGCTTGTTTACGAGCAGTACTTC
>TRBV6-5|14|TRBD2|-|TRBJ2-5
CASRQSGSQETQYF
TGTGCCAGCAGACAAAGCGGGAGCCAAGAGACCCAGTACTTC
>TRBV27|16|TRBD2|-|TRBJ2-1
CASSTSGLVVYNEQFF
TGTGCCAGCAGTACCTCGGGACTAGTGGTCTACAATGAGCAGTTCTTC
>TRBV4-2|14|TRBD1|-|TRBJ1-1
CASSQGDSRTEAFF
TGTGCCAGCAGCCAGGGGGACAGCAGAACTGAAGCTTTCTTT
>TRBV9|14|TRBD1|-|TRBJ1-1
CASSYRDRDTEAFF
TGTGCCAGCAGCTACCGGGACAGGGACACTGAAGCTTTCTTT
>TRBV6-1|15|TRBD1|-|TRBJ1-2
CASSEGQGYNYGYTF
TGTGCCAGCAGTGAGGGACAGGGTTACAACTATGGCTACACCTTC
>TRBV28|14|-|-|TRBJ1-3
CASMGAPGGNTIYF
TGTGCCAGCATGGGGGCCCCGGGAGGAAACACCATATATTTT
>TRBV7-7|18|TRBD2|-|TRBJ2-2
CASSLLPPSGRDTGELFF
TGTGCCAGCAGCTTACTTCCCCCTAGCGGGAGAGACACCGGGGAGCTGTTTTTT
>TRBV6-5|16|-|-|TRBJ2-7
CASSYSFAGALAEQYF
TGTGCCAGCAGTTACTCGTTCGCGGGGGCCTTGGCCGAGCAGTACTTC
>TRBV9|15|-|-|TRBJ2-3
CASSSEGRYTDTQYF
TGTGCCAGCAGCTCGGAGGGCAGGTACACAGATACGCAGTATTTT
>TRBV11-2|17|-|-|TRBJ2-5
CASSLRSNADYQETQYF
TGTGCCAGCAGCTTAAGAAGTAACGCGGACTACCAAGAGACCCAGTACTTC
>TRBV5-1|15|-|-|TRBJ1-5
CASSYSGESNQPQHF
TGCGCCAGCAGCTACTCAGGGGAGAGCAATCAGCCCCAGCATTTT
>TRBV5-1|16|TRBD2|-|TRBJ2-7
CASSLDGLAGAYEQYF
TGCGCCAGCAGCTTGGACGGACTAGCGGGAGCCTACGAGCAGTACTTC
>TRBV4-2|16|TRBD2|-|TRBJ2-3
CASSQILAGTTDTQYF
TGTGCCAGCAGCCAGATACTAGCGGGAACCACAGATACGCAGTATTTT
>TRBV19|13|-|-|TRBJ1-1
CASRETGDTEAFF
TGTGCCAGTAGAGAGACAGGCGACACTGAAGCTTTCTTT
>TRBV28|14|TRBD2|-|TRBJ2-3
CASEIAGGPDTQYF
TGTGCCAGTGAGATAGCGGGAGGGCCAGATACGCAGTATTTT
>TRBV6-1|12|-|-|TRBJ1-1
CASSDRAREAFF
TGTGCCAGCAGTGACAGGGCCCGTGAAGCTTTCTTT
>TRBV24-1|16|-|-|TRBJ2-1
CATSDLTASTYNEQFF
TGTGCCACCAGTGATTTGACAGCTTCCACCTACAATGAGCAGTTCTTC
>TRBV28|13|-|-|TRBJ1-4
CASINPSAEKLFF
TGTGCCAGCATTAACCCCAGCGCTGAAAAACTGTTTTTT
>TRBV5-1|16|-|-|TRBJ2-1
CASSDRDWRIGNEQFF
TGCGCCAGCAGCGACCGGGACTGGCGTATCGGTAATGAGCAGTTCTTC
>TRBV25-1|14|-|-|TRBJ2-7
CASSDSSNSYEQYF
TGTGCCAGCAGTGATTCCAGTAACTCCTACGAGCAGTACTTC
>TRBV10-1|16|-|-|TRBJ2-3
CASSETARPRPDTQYF
TGCGCCAGCAGTGAGACAGCCCGACCTCGGCCAGATACGCAGTATTTT
>TRBV29-1|14|TRBD1|-|TRBJ1-4
CSVLGQGGGEKLFF
TGCAGCGTTCTCGGACAGGGTGGGGGTGAAAAACTGTTTTTT
>TRBV7-3|16|-|-|TRBJ1-6
CASSLDRRSYNSPLHF
TGTGCCAGCAGCTTAGATCGGAGGTCCTATAATTCACCCCTCCACTTT
>TRBV7-2|15|-|-|TRBJ1-1
CASSLEGSTNTEAFF
TGTGCCAGCAGCTTAGAGGGGTCGACGAACACTGAAGCTTTCTTT
>TRBV18|15|TRBD1|-|TRBJ2-5
CASSPRTGGGETQYF
TGTGCCAGCTCACCGAGAACAGGGGGCGGAGAGACCCAGTACTTC
>TRBV18|18|TRBD1|-|TRBJ2-7
CASSPQASGTGASYEQYF
TGTGCCAGCTCACCACAGGCCTCCGGGACAGGGGCCTCCTACGAGCAGTACTTC
>TRBV7-9|14|-|once|TRBJ1-2
CASSLDAPSLGYTF
TGTGCCAGCAGCTTAGATGCCCCGTCCCTAGGCTACACCTTC
>TRBV28|16|TRBD2|-|TRBJ2-5
CASSLFLQRELETQYF
TGTGCCAGCAGTTTATTTCTTCAGCGGGAGTTGGAGACCCAGTACTTC
>TRBV10-2|14|-|-|TRBJ2-2
CASTPVRGTGELFF
TGCGCCAGCACCCCAGTCCGGGGAACCGGGGAGCTGTTTTTT
>TRBV24-1|12|-|-|TRBJ1-2
CATSPGSYGYTF
TGTGCCACCAGCCCAGGGTCCTATGGCTACACCTTC
>TRBV11-1|14|-|-|TRBJ2-5
CASSKGGGQETQYF
TGTGCCAGCAGCAAGGGGGGGGGTCAAGAGACCCAGTACTTC
>TRBV5-6|19|TRBD1|-|TRBJ2-6
CASSLEWTGAISGANVLTF
TGTGCCAGCAGCTTGGAGTGGACAGGGGCCATCTCTGGGGCCAACGTCCTGACTTTC
>TRBV5-1|17|TRBD2|-|TRBJ2-3
CASSPRAAGVRTDTQYF
TGCGCCAGCAGTCCCCGTGCAGCGGGAGTTCGGACAGATACGCAGTATTTT
>TRBV7-6|17|-|few|TRBJ1-6
CASSLAVTRGNNSPLHF
TGTGCCAGCAGCTTAGCGGTAACACGGGGAAATAATTCACCCCTCCACTTT
>TRBV24-1|14|-|-|TRBJ2-7
CATSDRKSSYEQYF
TGTGCCACCAGTGACAGGAAAAGCTCCTACGAGCAGTACTTC
>TRBV6-5|12|-|-|TRBJ2-7
CASGRQVYEQYF
TGTGCCAGCGGCCGACAGGTTTACGAGCAGTACTTC
>TRBV6-5|15|TRBD1|-|TRBJ1-2
CASSYYGQGAGGYTF
TGTGCCAGCAGTTACTACGGACAGGGGGCGGGAGGCTACACCTTC
>TRBV19|16|TRBD2|-|TRBJ2-5
CASSITSGTRKETQYF
TGTGCCAGTAGTATAACTAGCGGGACGAGAAAAGAGACCCAGTACTTC
>TRBV7-3|19|TRBD2|-|TRBJ2-1
CASSPGRGLAGDSYNEQFF
TGTGCCAGCAGCCCAGGGAGGGGACTAGCGGGTGACTCCTACAATGAGCAGTTCTTC
>TRBV21-1|18|-|-|TRBJ1-1
CASSKAHRGSGLNTEAFF
TGTGCCAGCAGCAAAGCGCATCGGGGTTCGGGATTAAACACTGAAGCTTTCTTT
>TRBV15|15|-|-|TRBJ1-2
CATSRVDSYRDGYTF
TGTGCCACCAGCAGGGTCGACAGCTATAGGGATGGCTACACCTTC
>TRBV6-7|14|-|-|TRBJ1-2
CASSRSAGGYGYTF
TGTGCCAGCAGTCGATCCGCGGGGGGCTATGGCTACACCTTC
>TRBV24-1|20|TRBD2|-|TRBJ2-3
CATSFGDYLGEIGVTDTQYF
TGTGCCACCAGCTTCGGGGACTATTTGGGGGAGATAGGAGTGACAGATACGCAGTATTTT
>TRBV7-2|15|-|-|TRBJ1-2
CASSLAQGRVAGYTF
TGTGCCAGCAGCTTAGCGCAGGGCAGGGTGGCCGGCTACACCTTC
>TRBV5-1|17|TRBD2|-|TRBJ2-1
CASSYRTSGSTYNEQFF
TGCGCCAGCAGTTATAGGACTAGCGGGAGTACCTACAATGAGCAGTTCTTC
>TRBV30|14|TRBD2|once|TRBJ2-7
CAWSRGLGIDEQYF
TGTGCCTGGAGTAGGGGACTAGGTATCGACGAGCAGTACTTC
>TRBV11-3|15|-|-|TRBJ2-7
CASSKRQDSSYEQYF
TGTGCCAGCTCGAAGCGGCAGGACAGCTCCTACGAGCAGTACTTC
>TRBV27|16|-|-|TRBJ1-4
CASSSEAAGENEKLFF
TGTGCCAGCAGTTCTGAGGCTGCGGGGGAGAATGAAAAACTGTTTTTT
>TRBV5-8|17|-|-|TRBJ2-1
CASSLGVIGGTWNEQFF
TGTGCCAGCAGCTTGGGGGTTATCGGCGGGACTTGGAATGAGCAGTTCTTC
>TRBV28|14|-|-|TRBJ1-1
CASSLVGVNTEAFF
TGTGCCAGCAGTTTAGTCGGGGTGAACACTGAAGCTTTCTTT
>TRBV28|13|TRBD1|-|TRBJ1-2
CATRTGGALGYTF
TGTGCCACAAGGACAGGGGGCGCGTTAGGCTACACCTTC
>TRBV12-3/TRBV12-4|13|-|-|TRBJ1-4
CASTRGIGEKLFF
TGTGCCAGCACCCGGGGTATTGGTGAAAAACTGTTTTTT
>TRBV24-1|12|-|-|TRBJ2-3
CATSDLVGTQYF
TGTGCCACCAGTGATCTAGTCGGTACGCAGTATTTT
>TRBV21-1|18|-|-|TRBJ1-2
CASSKVFGVYVPNYGYTF
TGTGCCAGCAGCAAAGTGTTCGGGGTTTACGTCCCTAACTATGGCTACACCTTC
>TRBV19|15|TRBD1|-|TRBJ1-5
CASLAGQGSNQPQHF
TGTGCCAGCCTGGCGGGACAGGGTAGCAATCAGCCCCAGCATTTT